The TCR beta chain under discussion was sequenced for a study of OX40 agonist ivuxolimab in advanced cancers. At the level of the study: Ivuxolimab is an agonistic anti-OX40 (CD134) antibody, and patients were treated with it. Patients in the trial were receiving intravenous ivuxolimab every 2 weeks, at doses of 0.01 to 10 mg/kg. Study observations and caveats: In CD8+ T cells, expanded clones were on average more numerous than in CD4+.

Regarding this clone: What it binds is not known.

Per germline, CDR1 SQVTM and CDR2 ANQGSEA. CDR3 size: 14 residues. V trimming: 7 bases; J trimming: 0 bases; junction bases outside the gene matches: 5. Produced via immunoSEQ multiplex PCR; TCRdb's table is partial and in-frame only. Of about 70,000 clones in the sample, approximately 89% are singletons; the top ten hold around 1%. The sequence was obtained from an adult with an advanced solid tumor such as melanoma, head and neck, liver or kidney cancer. The chain is built from TRBV29-1 and TRBJ1-1; 10 positions agree with TRBD1. The sequences come from CD4+ or CD8+ T cells sorted from blood, collected in a trial of the OX40 agonist ivuxolimab. This CDR3 is CSGEGTGVNTEAFF. Here the CDR3 DNA reads TGCAGCGGGGAGGGGACAGGGGTGAACACTGAAGCTTTCTTT.